A single sample gave rise to the 20 T cell receptor beta chains below, sequenced in a study of CD8+ T cells in alopecia areata. RNA was extracted and reverse transcribed into cDNA as the sequencing template. Measured with immunoSEQ multiplex PCR; TCRdb has only the in-frame clones, and not every one. This table holds over 85,000 clones, over 40% found once. The sample was CD4+ T cells sorted from blood. These receptors were collected from a human donor with alopecia areata.

The chain carries TRBV29-1 and TRBJ2-5, with D uncertain. CDR3 length: 14 amino acids. V lost 6 bases to trimming and J lost 5 bases, with 19 bases between them. The germline V gene has CDR1 SQVTM and CDR2 ANQGSEA. The CDR3 loop reads CSVGLRVVKETQYF. CDR3 in DNA: TGCAGCGTCGGCCTTCGCGTGGTTAAGGAGACCCAGTACTTC.

This clone was seen a few times. Other DNA sequences from this sample encode an identical CDR3 as well. V gene TRBV7-2 combines with J gene TRBJ1-6; D might be TRBD1 (5 bases). The CDR3 covers 14 residues. From germline, CDR1 is SGHTA and CDR2 FQGNSA. Deletions cut 1 base from V and 6 bases from J, with 7 bases between. Here the CDR3 DNA reads TGTGCCAGCAGCTTAGGACAGATTAATTCACCCCTCCACTTT. This gives the protein CASSLGQINSPLHF.

This clone was seen a handful of times. CDR3 loop: CSVLNRDSYNEQFF. The CDR3 DNA follows: TGCAGCGTGTTAAACCGGGACAGCTACAATGAGCAGTTCTTC. V and J are TRBV29-1 and TRBJ2-1, with 7 bases aligning to TRBD1. The germline V gene encodes CDR1 SQVTM and CDR2 ANQGSEA. This CDR3 contains 14 residues. Losses at the gene ends were 6 bases for V and 3 bases for J; bases not matched to a gene: 8.

The chain combines TRBV5-1 with TRBJ2-3, with D possibly TRBD1 on 5 matching bases. Trimming pared 4 bases from V and 0 bases from J, leaving 15 bases between. This CDR3 spans 16 amino acids. Germline CDR1 SGHRS, CDR2 YFSETQ. The CDR3, as DNA: TGCGCCAGCAGCCGACTCTTACAGGAGAGCACAGATACGCAGTATTTT. Its protein product is CASSRLLQESTDTQYF.

V gene TRBV29-1 combines with J gene TRBJ2-3, with TRBD2 matching over 11 bases. Germline-derived CDR1 and CDR2 are SQVTM and ANQGSEA. This CDR3 region has 13 residues. V lost 5 bases and J lost 6; bases outside the gene matches: 4. CDR3 region: CSVLAGGLDTQYF. The CDR3 nucleotides are TGCAGCGTTTTAGCGGGAGGGTTGGATACGCAGTATTTT.

The chain links TRBV11-2 to TRBJ2-3; 11 nucleotides match TRBD2. The V segment lost 8 bases and the J segment 0 bases; nucleotides outside the gene matches: 7. Germline V CDR1 and CDR2: SGHAT, FQNNGV. The CDR3 runs 16 residues. The CDR3 loop is CASRTSGGLSTDTQYF. The CDR3 DNA reads TGTGCCAGCCGTACTAGCGGGGGACTAAGCACAGATACGCAGTATTTT.

The chain combines TRBV29-1 with TRBJ1-2, with TRBD1 matching over 9 bases. The CDR3 has 13 amino acids. V was clipped by 7 bases and J by 2 bases; unmatched bases: 5. The germline V gene has CDR1 SQVTM and CDR2 ANQGSEA. The CDR3 sequence is CSAGDRENYGYTF. The CDR3 DNA follows: TGCAGCGCAGGGGACAGGGAAAACTATGGCTACACCTTC.

A few counts support this clone. V usage is TRBV25-1 and J usage is TRBJ1-5; tentative D call: TRBD1 (5 bases). This CDR3 is built from 14 residues. Between the trimmed V and J ends, which lost 4 bases and 1 base, there was a span of 8 bases. Looked up from germline, CDR1 is MGHDK and CDR2 is SYGVNS. The CDR3 reads CASSARQSNQPQHF. In DNA, the CDR3 is TGTGCCAGCAGTGCCAGACAGAGCAATCAGCCCCAGCATTTT.

This clone was observed a handful of times. The chain links TRBV27 to TRBJ2-3; 12 nucleotides line up with TRBD2. V shed 4 bases and J 10 bases; nucleotides not matched to a gene: 6. The germline gives CDR1 MNHEY, CDR2 SMNVEV (reference sequence). The CDR3 contains 14 residues. CDR3 loop: CASSYLAGGPAQYF. CDR3 bases: TGTGCCAGCAGTTATCTAGCGGGGGGGCCGGCGCAGTATTTT.

DNA for the CDR3: TGCGCCAGCAGCTTGGGTTTAAAGGAGACCCAGTACTTC. Its protein is CASSLGLKETQYF. This sequence joins TRBV5-1 and TRBJ2-5; D not resolved. In germline, CDR1 is SGHRS, CDR2 YFSETQ. Trimming took 0 bases from V and 5 from J, leaving 8 bases between them. The CDR3 has 13 amino acids.

This clone has just a few counts. V gene TRBV28 combines with J gene TRBJ1-1, with 7 bases identical to TRBD1. This CDR3 is 17 amino acids long. Germline CDR1 reads MDHEN; CDR2 reads SYDVKM. The V segment lost 6 bases and the J segment 0 bases; nucleotides outside the gene matches: 13. CDR3 nucleotide sequence: TGTGCCAGCAGATACTACAGGGGAAGACCCATGAACACTGAAGCTTTCTTT. Translating it yields CASRYYRGRPMNTEAFF.

This rearrangement joins TRBV7-2 to TRBJ1-2; D unresolved. The CDR3 is made up of 16 amino acids. V gave up 5 bases and J gave up 5 bases, with 21 bases separating them. Germline CDR1 SGHTA, CDR2 FQGNSA. The DNA for the CDR3 is TGTGCCAGCAGCCGGCTATCCGGGCCCTCTTCATATGGCTACACCTTC. The encoded protein is CASSRLSGPSSYGYTF. Full variable domain (remainder filled in from reference TRBV7-2 and TRBJ1-2): GAGVSQSPSNKVTEKGKDVELRCDPISGHTALYWYRQSLGQGLEFLIYFQGNSAPDKSGLPSDRFSAERTGGSVSTLTIQRTQQEDSAVYLCASSRLSGPSSYGYTFGSGTRLTVV.

Only a few counts were recorded for this clone. The chain is built from TRBV18 and TRBJ2-7, with no clear D. Looked up from germline, CDR1 is KGHSH and CDR2 is LQKENI. The length of the CDR3 is 11 residues. V shed 4 bases and J shed 2 bases, with 3 bases lying between them. This CDR3 reads CASSQTYEQYF. The DNA of the CDR3 is TGTGCCAGCTCACAAACCTACGAGCAGTACTTC.

This clone has a handful of counts. The chain recombines TRBV30 with TRBJ1-6; no clear D gene. V was pared by 0 bases and J by 9 bases, with 15 bases between. The CDR3 is made up of 15 amino acids. CDR1 GTSNPN and CDR2 SVGIG come from the germline V gene (reference sequence). CDR3 protein: CAWSVLGLKGSPLHF. The CDR3 bases are TGTGCCTGGAGTGTACTAGGCCTGAAGGGTTCACCCCTCCACTTT.

This clone was seen once. CDR3 coding DNA: TGCAGCGTCTCGACAGGGGCGAGGTATGGCTACACCTTC. This gives the protein CSVSTGARYGYTF. The chain employs TRBV29-1 and TRBJ1-2; TRBD1 matches at 8 bases. V was clipped by 6 bases and J by 5 bases; unmatched bases: 8. The CDR3 runs 13 residues. Germline assignment: CDR1 SQVTM and CDR2 ANQGSEA.

The chain uses TRBV5-6 and TRBJ2-7; 8 bases align to TRBD1. Germline loops: CDR1 SGHDT, CDR2 YYEEEE. This CDR3 region has 14 residues. Trimming at V came to 3 bases and at J to 2 bases, leaving 4 bases not matched to a gene. CDR3 region: CASSWTGLPYEQYF. The CDR3 DNA sequence: TGTGCCAGCAGCTGGACAGGGCTGCCCTACGAGCAGTACTTC.

The chain uses TRBV5-1 and TRBJ2-5; no reliable D call. The CDR3 runs to 16 residues. Looked up from germline, CDR1 is SGHRS and CDR2 is YFSETQ. V dropped 6 bases and J dropped 0 bases, with 18 bases sitting between them. The CDR3 nucleotides read TGCGCCAGCACCGGCGGTGGTGATACGTACCAAGAGACCCAGTACTTC. It specifies CASTGGGDTYQETQYF.

Only a few counts were recorded for this clone. This sequence joins TRBV29-1 and TRBJ2-1, with a possible D match to TRBD2 (6 bases). The CDR3 has 12 residues. CDR1 SQVTM and CDR2 ANQGSEA come from the germline V gene. The germline V and J ends were trimmed by 6 bases and 9 bases, with 15 bases remaining between them. The CDR3 DNA follows: TGCAGCGTGAGGGCGCGGAGGGGTGAGCAGTTCTTC. Protein sequence: CSVRARRGEQFF.

This clone appeared a few times. The chain links TRBV19 to TRBJ2-5; possibly TRBD2 for D (5 bases). Germline-derived CDR1 and CDR2 are LNHDA and SQIVND (reference sequence). V lost 6 bases and J lost 4, with 12 bases in between. The CDR3 is 13 residues long. CDR3 region: CASSMGRGETQYF. CDR3 sequence (DNA): TGTGCCAGTAGCATGGGTCGGGGAGAGACCCAGTACTTC.

As regards this clone: This sample includes further DNA sequences coding for the same CDR3. V gene TRBV29-1 combines with J gene TRBJ2-7; 10 nucleotides line up with TRBD2. The germline CDR1 and CDR2 sequences are SQVTM and ANQGSEA. CDR3 size: 15 residues. J was trimmed by 2 bases and V by 6 bases; bases with no gene match: 10. CDR3 region: CSVLPSGRTTYEQYF. DNA for the CDR3: TGCAGCGTGCTACCTAGCGGGAGAACTACCTACGAGCAGTACTTC.